This is a list of T cell receptor beta chains from one sample in a study of Graves' ophthalmopathy and Graves' hyperthyroidism. TCRdb ran MiXCR on the multiplex PCR reads and lists one entry per CDR3 protein. The table has 350,000 to 400,000 distinct CDR3 sequences, 15% to 17% seen once. The sequenced material came from peripheral blood. These receptors originate from a woman under 30 with stable Graves' hyperthyroidism. The CDR3 runs from the conserved cysteine through the conserved F or W. The order of the fields is D gene, clone size, V gene, J gene, CDR3 protein, CDR3 DNA. D genes are given only for firm matches. Part of the rows lack a size; the others show once, few, many or a class for expanded clones.

>-|-|TRBV10-3|TRBJ1-1
CAISESAGLNTEAFF
TGTGCCATCAGTGAGTCGGCAGGGCTAAACACTGAAGCTTTCTTT
>-|-|TRBV6-1|TRBJ2-7
CASGPADNYEQYF
TGTGCCAGCGGTCCCGCCGACAACTACGAGCAGTACTTC
>-|many|TRBV20-1|TRBJ2-5
CSAPILAGQETQYF
TGCAGTGCTCCCATCCTAGCTGGCCAAGAGACCCAGTACTTC
>TRBD1|many|TRBV20-1|TRBJ1-5
CSARVGAGGLGNQPQHF
TGCAGTGCTAGAGTTGGTGCAGGGGGCTTAGGCAATCAGCCCCAGCATTTT
>-|many|TRBV14|TRBJ2-7
CASSQGGQKFEQYF
TGTGCCAGCAGCCAAGGCGGACAGAAATTCGAGCAGTACTTC
>-|many|TRBV2|TRBJ1-5
CASSERGGTGQPQHF
TGTGCCAGCAGTGAACGAGGGGGAACGGGTCAGCCCCAGCATTTT
>TRBD1|many|TRBV12-3/TRBV12-4|TRBJ1-1
CASRPSDRVSAGTEAFF
TGTGCCAGCAGACCCTCTGACAGGGTTTCGGCCGGCACTGAAGCTTTCTTT
>TRBD1|many|TRBV7-3|TRBJ1-1
CASSPTGPQGAEAFF
TGTGCCAGCAGCCCCACGGGGCCCCAGGGGGCTGAAGCTTTCTTT
>-|-|TRBV5-5|TRBJ1-1
CASISGGNTEAFF
TGTGCCAGCATTTCGGGGGGGAACACTGAAGCTTTCTTT
>TRBD2|-|TRBV7-3|TRBJ2-2
CASSPEPAGLSGELFF
TGTGCCAGCAGCCCAGAGCCAGCGGGGTTGTCCGGGGAGCTGTTTTTT
>TRBD2|-|TRBV28|TRBJ2-7
CASSSLGLAGIYEQYF
TGTGCCAGCAGTTCTCTTGGACTAGCGGGGATCTACGAGCAGTACTTC
>-|many|TRBV12-5|TRBJ2-5
CASGYAGARGETQYF
TGTGCTAGTGGTTACGCAGGGGCGAGGGGAGAGACCCAGTACTTC
>-|few|TRBV19|TRBJ2-7
CASSIVDISEQYF
TGTGCCAGTAGTATAGTCGACATCTCCGAGCAGTACTTC
>TRBD1|many|TRBV27|TRBJ1-5
CASSTRQGSNQPQHF
TGTGCCAGCAGTACCCGACAGGGAAGCAATCAGCCCCAGCATTTT